This is a list of T cell receptor beta chains from one sample in a study of CD8+ T cells in alopecia areata. Profiled with immunoSEQ multiplex PCR; TCRdb holds only in-frame clones, not every one. The table lists around 290,000 clones, roughly 64% of them singletons, with under 2% in the top ten. Here the sequenced sample was CD4+ T cells sorted from blood, taken at week 24, from a patient treated with tofacitinib. The receptor set was obtained from a human donor with alopecia areata. CDR3s include the opening cysteine and the closing phenylalanine or tryptophan. A D gene is named only where the DNA matches it firmly. Clone size appears in some rows only: once, few, many, or a class for an expanded clone.

clone_size,d_call,j_call,v_call,cdr3_aa,cdr3_nt
-,-,TRBJ1-3,TRBV29-1,CSVEASLSSGNTIYF,TGCAGCGTTGAAGCGTCTTTAAGCTCTGGAAACACCATATATTTT
few,-,TRBJ2-5,TRBV29-1,CSVPRNQETQYF,TGCAGCGTCCCGAGAAACCAAGAGACCCAGTACTTC
few,-,TRBJ2-5,TRBV7-9,CASSLLSDSYQETQYF,TGTGCCAGCAGCTTATTATCGGATTCATATCAAGAGACCCAGTACTTC
once,-,TRBJ2-3,TRBV6-1,CASSEVSGEVTQYF,TGTGCCAGCAGTGAAGTATCGGGGGAAGTTACGCAGTATTTT
-,-,TRBJ2-5,TRBV10-3,CAISRGTSWETQYF,TGTGCCATCAGTAGGGGGACGTCTTGGGAGACCCAGTACTTC
-,-,TRBJ2-7,TRBV18,CASSWFTNHYEQYF,TGTGCCAGCTCCTGGTTCACAAACCACTACGAGCAGTACTTC
-,-,TRBJ2-6,TRBV19,CASSILGGAGANVLTF,TGTGCCAGTAGTATACTAGGGGGAGCTGGGGCCAACGTCCTGACTTTC
-,TRBD1,TRBJ1-2,TRBV30,CACGQGLSYGYTF,TGTGCCTGCGGACAGGGGCTTTCCTATGGCTACACCTTC
-,-,TRBJ2-4,TRBV7-2,CASSSSGLENIQYF,TGTGCCAGCAGCTCCTCGGGGCTGGAAAACATTCAGTACTTC
-,-,TRBJ1-5,TRBV15,CATSRDPGPQHF,TGTGCCACCAGCAGAGACCCCGGGCCCCAGCATTTT
-,-,TRBJ2-1,TRBV5-6,CASSLLRSSYNEQFF,TGTGCCAGCAGCTTGTTAAGGAGCTCCTACAATGAGCAGTTCTTC
-,-,TRBJ1-1,TRBV30,CAWRRSSNTEAFF,TGTGCCTGGAGGAGGTCCTCCAACACTGAAGCTTTCTTT
few,TRBD1,TRBJ1-1,TRBV30,CAWSTAGTGATEAFF,TGTGCCTGGAGCACAGCCGGGACAGGGGCCACTGAAGCTTTCTTT
-,-,TRBJ2-5,TRBV7-8,CASSLVSETQYF,TGTGCCAGCAGCTTAGTCTCCGAGACCCAGTACTTC
few,-,TRBJ2-3,TRBV5-1,CASSLEGIHTDTQYF,TGCGCCAGCAGCTTGGAGGGAATTCACACAGATACGCAGTATTTT
-,-,TRBJ2-3,TRBV2,CASSELVGGTDTQYF,TGTGCCAGCAGTGAATTAGTCGGGGGCACAGATACGCAGTATTTT
-,TRBD2,TRBJ2-7,TRBV4-1,CASSQEGGLAGLQYF,TGCGCCAGCAGCCAAGAAGGGGGACTAGCGGGGTTGCAGTACTTC
-,-,TRBJ1-2,TRBV6-1,CASSESTGNYGYTF,TGTGCCAGCAGTGAAAGTACGGGGAACTATGGCTACACCTTC
-,-,TRBJ2-1,TRBV6-5,CASSLPQSPEQFF,TGTGCCAGCAGCCTACCTCAGTCCCCCGAGCAGTTCTTC
-,-,TRBJ2-1,TRBV6-1,CASKVWRDNEQFF,TGTGCCAGCAAAGTCTGGAGAGACAATGAGCAGTTCTTC
once,-,TRBJ2-3,TRBV5-1,CASSLVSLGGQDTQYF,TGCGCCAGCAGCTTGGTGTCCTTGGGGGGCCAAGATACGCAGTATTTT
-,-,TRBJ2-1,TRBV7-2,CASSPRIDEQFF,TGTGCCAGCAGCCCCCGTATCGATGAGCAGTTCTTC
-,-,TRBJ1-1,TRBV25-1,CASSEYAGRGKTEAFF,TGTGCCAGCAGTGAATATGCTGGCAGGGGAAAAACTGAAGCTTTCTTT
-,-,TRBJ1-5,TRBV30,CAWRGGNNQPQHF,TGTGCCTGGAGAGGGGGGAACAATCAGCCCCAGCATTTT
-,TRBD1,TRBJ2-7,TRBV19,CASSPGTGPFGQYF,TGTGCCAGTAGCCCCGGGACAGGGCCCTTCGGGCAGTACTTC
-,-,TRBJ2-3,TRBV4-1,CASSQDSSTDTQYF,TGCGCCAGCAGCCAGGACAGTAGCACAGATACGCAGTATTTT
few,TRBD2,TRBJ2-7,TRBV30,CAWSAGGGSSYEQYF,TGTGCCTGGAGTGCCGGCGGGGGGAGCTCCTACGAGCAGTACTTC
-,TRBD1,TRBJ2-7,TRBV4-1,CASSQEVDREGEQYF,TGCGCCAGCAGCCAAGAGGTGGACAGGGAAGGCGAGCAGTACTTC
few,-,TRBJ2-7,TRBV4-3,CASSQDWELGSYEQYF,TGCGCCAGCAGCCAAGATTGGGAGTTAGGATCCTACGAGCAGTACTTC
-,-,TRBJ2-7,TRBV30,CAWTRDRYEQYF,TGTGCCTGGACCAGGGATCGATACGAGCAGTACTTC
-,-,TRBJ2-5,TRBV7-2,CASSREWGETQYF,TGTGCCAGCAGCCGCGAGTGGGGAGAGACCCAGTACTTC
-,-,TRBJ1-2,TRBV18,CASSPDGGHGYTF,TGTGCCAGCTCACCCGACGGCGGTCACGGCTACACCTTC
few,-,TRBJ2-1,TRBV30,CAWSREAPEQFF,TGTGCCTGGAGTCGGGAAGCACCCGAGCAGTTCTTC
-,-,TRBJ2-1,TRBV9,CASSGGGYRGGSYNEQFF,TGTGCCAGCAGCGGCGGAGGGTACCGGGGCGGCTCCTACAATGAGCAGTTCTTC
few,TRBD1,TRBJ2-1,TRBV10-3,CAIGDRVYNEQFF,TGTGCCATCGGGGACAGGGTCTACAATGAGCAGTTCTTC
-,-,TRBJ1-1,TRBV7-9,CASSSANTEAFF,TGTGCCAGCAGCAGTGCTAATACTGAAGCTTTCTTT
once,-,TRBJ1-1,TRBV29-1,CSVVGRGEGNTEAFF,TGCAGCGTTGTGGGTCGCGGAGAGGGTAACACTGAAGCTTTCTTT
-,-,TRBJ1-6,TRBV28,CASSSDGGPNSYNSPLHF,TGTGCCAGCAGTTCTGACGGGGGACCGAACTCCTATAATTCACCCCTCCACTTT
-,-,TRBJ2-3,TRBV23-1,CASSQNRQVVGRVTTGIGADTQYF,TGCGCCAGCAGTCAAAACCGACAGGTAGTAGGCAGAGTAACTACTGGGATCGGTGCAGATACGCAGTATTTT
few,TRBD1,TRBJ2-7,TRBV5-4,CASSLRQGASEQYF,TGTGCCAGCAGCTTGCGGCAGGGGGCGAGCGAGCAGTACTTC
-,-,TRBJ2-7,TRBV30,CALRAAYEQYF,TGTGCCTTAAGGGCGGCCTACGAGCAGTACTTC